A selection of T cell receptor beta chains follows, all from one sample in a study of T-cell reconstitution after alpha-beta-depleted transplantation in children. TCRdb ran MiXCR on the PCR reads and lists one entry per CDR3 protein. Of about 250,000 distinct CDR3 sequences listed, more than 20% were seen once; the top ten hold about 5%. This specimen consisted of PBMCs, mostly from graft donor cells, obtained 360 days after TCRalphabeta/CD19-depleted stem cell transplant. These receptors originate from a female patient aged 2-15 years who had a stem cell transplant for congenital amegakaryocytic thrombocytopenia, so the T cells may come from the graft donor. Each CDR3 is given with its conserved first and last residue. A D gene is named only where the DNA matches it firmly. Size is omitted from some rows. Given values are once, few, many or a class for expanded clones.

J gene	D gene	CDR3 length	clone size	V gene	CDR3 protein	CDR3 DNA
TRBJ2-7	TRBD1	15	few	TRBV12-3/TRBV12-4	CASSSSGQGNYEQYF	TGTGCCAGCAGTTCCTCCGGACAGGGGAATTACGAGCAGTACTTC
TRBJ2-3	TRBD2	15	.	TRBV20-1	CSGGKTSGSTDTQYF	TGCAGTGGGGGGAAGACTAGCGGGAGCACAGATACGCAGTATTTT
TRBJ2-1	.	10	many	TRBV29-1	CSVFYNEQFF	TGCAGCGTTTTCTACAATGAGCAGTTCTTC
TRBJ2-1	TRBD2	23	.	TRBV25-1	CASSRPTKSGTSGRALSYNEQFF	TGTGCCAGCAGTCGCCCCACTAAATCCGGGACTAGCGGGAGGGCCCTCTCCTACAATGAGCAGTTCTTC
TRBJ1-4	.	16	many	TRBV10-3	CAISKDKSGEWEKLFF	TGTGCCATCAGTAAAGATAAATCAGGGGAATGGGAAAAACTGTTTTTT
TRBJ1-1	.	15	few	TRBV5-1	CASSPGGLRNTEAFF	TGCGCCAGCAGCCCCGGCGGGCTAAGGAACACTGAAGCTTTCTTT
TRBJ2-2	.	15	.	TRBV11-2	CASSPRLGSAGELFF	TGTGCCAGCAGCCCCAGGCTAGGGAGCGCCGGGGAGCTGTTTTTT
TRBJ2-5	TRBD1	15	.	TRBV2	CASSLQTGTVETQYF	TGTGCCAGCAGCCTACAAACCGGGACAGTAGAGACCCAGTACTTC
TRBJ2-7	.	13	few	TRBV5-1	CASSYSQNYEQYF	TGCGCCAGCAGCTACTCCCAGAACTACGAGCAGTACTTC
TRBJ2-7	.	13	.	TRBV6-1	CASSEGPTYEQYF	TGTGCCAGCAGTGAAGGGCCCACCTACGAGCAGTACTTC
TRBJ2-7	TRBD1	16	few	TRBV5-5	CASRLVGTGPPYEQYF	TGTGCCAGCAGACTTGTGGGGACAGGACCGCCCTACGAGCAGTACTTC
TRBJ2-3	.	17	few	TRBV6-1	CASGDPDRQDHPDTQYF	TGTGCCAGCGGGGATCCGGACAGACAAGACCACCCAGATACGCAGTATTTT
TRBJ1-4	.	15	.	TRBV6-4	CASSSRPPAGEKLFF	TGTGCCAGCAGTTCCCGTCCGCCGGCGGGGGAAAAACTGTTTTTT
TRBJ2-3	.	17	.	TRBV28	CASSPYPWTFLTDTQYF	TGTGCCAGCAGTCCTTACCCATGGACATTCCTCACAGATACGCAGTATTTT
TRBJ2-2	.	16	few	TRBV12-3/TRBV12-4	CASSLDNSALTGELFF	TGTGCCAGCAGTTTAGATAACTCGGCCTTGACCGGGGAGCTGTTTTTT
TRBJ2-3	.	12	.	TRBV15	CATSGGPDTQYF	TGTGCCACCAGCGGGGGGCCTGATACGCAGTATTTT
TRBJ2-1	TRBD2	13	few	TRBV5-1	CASSPGGFFEQFF	TGCGCCAGCAGCCCGGGGGGGTTCTTTGAGCAGTTCTTC
TRBJ1-4	TRBD1	17	few	TRBV11-2	CASSLGSSGTVNEKLFF	TGTGCCAGCAGCTTAGGTTCAAGCGGGACAGTCAATGAAAAACTGTTTTTT
TRBJ2-1	.	13	.	TRBV2	CASSGTDNNEQFF	TGTGCCAGCAGCGGGACGGATAACAATGAGCAGTTCTTC
TRBJ2-1	TRBD2	18	.	TRBV30	CAWTPSGRAVFGLNEQFF	TGTGCCTGGACGCCGAGCGGGAGGGCGGTTTTCGGGCTCAATGAGCAGTTCTTC
TRBJ2-3	.	16	.	TRBV5-1	CASSIREFRSTDTQYF	TGCGCCAGCAGCATAAGGGAATTTCGTAGCACAGATACGCAGTATTTT
TRBJ1-6	.	17	few	TRBV28	CASSLDPGLVFNSPLHF	TGTGCCAGCAGTTTGGATCCGGGATTGGTGTTTAATTCACCCCTCCACTTT
TRBJ1-4	TRBD1	19	few	TRBV9	CASSVDMGQSSASNEKLFF	TGTGCCAGCAGCGTAGATATGGGACAGTCCTCGGCCTCTAATGAAAAACTGTTTTTT
TRBJ1-4	.	15	.	TRBV6-5	CASSLQLYNNEKLFF	TGTGCCAGCAGTTTACAACTTTATAATAATGAAAAACTGTTTTTT
TRBJ2-1	.	14	few	TRBV20-1	CSARGGGSYNEQFF	TGCAGTGCTAGAGGTGGCGGCTCCTACAATGAGCAGTTCTTC
TRBJ2-5	.	12	few	TRBV12-3/TRBV12-4	CASSPRKETQYF	TGTGCCAGCAGTCCTAGGAAAGAGACCCAGTACTTC
TRBJ2-2	TRBD1	14	.	TRBV24-1	CATTDRVNTGELFF	TGTGCCACAACGGACAGGGTGAACACCGGGGAGCTGTTTTTT
TRBJ2-3	.	14	few	TRBV10-3	CAISESSRVDTQYF	TGTGCCATCAGTGAGTCGAGCAGGGTAGATACGCAGTATTTT
TRBJ2-3	TRBD2	17	many	TRBV12-3/TRBV12-4	CASSSDWRGGFTDTQYF	TGTGCCAGCAGTTCGGATTGGCGGGGGGGTTTTACAGATACGCAGTATTTT
TRBJ2-5	.	14	few	TRBV5-1	CASSLEGRRETQYF	TGCGCCAGCAGCTTGGAGGGGCGCAGGGAGACCCAGTACTTC
TRBJ2-6	.	14	few	TRBV10-3	CAISLESGANVLTF	TGTGCCATCAGTCTTGAATCGGGGGCCAACGTCCTGACTTTC
TRBJ1-2	TRBD1	12	many	TRBV12-3/TRBV12-4	CASSLGQGGYTF	TGTGCCAGCAGTTTAGGACAGGGAGGCTACACCTTC
TRBJ2-3	.	18	once	TRBV7-2	CASSLAQSTRTRRDTQYF	TGTGCCAGCAGCTTAGCCCAGAGTACTAGAACCCGGCGAGATACGCAGTATTTT
TRBJ2-3	TRBD2	17	few	TRBV28	CASSPGTSGGLTDTQYF	TGTGCCAGCAGTCCTGGGACTAGCGGGGGACTCACAGATACGCAGTATTTT
TRBJ1-1	.	12	.	TRBV5-6	CASSWGRTEAFF	TGTGCCAGCAGCTGGGGGAGGACTGAAGCTTTCTTT
TRBJ2-5	.	11	many	TRBV29-1	CSVAGEETQYF	TGCAGCGTTGCTGGTGAAGAGACCCAGTACTTC
TRBJ2-5	.	16	.	TRBV20-1	CTARPVVAETQETQYF	TGCACTGCTAGACCGGTGGTTGCAGAAACTCAAGAGACCCAGTACTTC
TRBJ1-2	TRBD1	14	few	TRBV15	CATSPRQGNYGYTF	TGTGCCACCAGCCCACGACAGGGGAACTATGGCTACACCTTC
TRBJ1-6	.	16	.	TRBV28	CASTLVWPGPLSPLHF	TGTGCCAGCACCCTAGTGTGGCCCGGGCCGTTATCACCCCTCCACTTT
TRBJ1-2	.	14	.	TRBV6-1	CASSEARGPYGYTF	TGTGCCAGCAGTGAAGCGCGGGGGCCCTATGGCTACACCTTC